What follows are 17 T cell receptor beta chains derived from one specimen sequenced in a study of T cells in Graves' hyperthyroidism and ophthalmopathy. The CDR3 regions of TCR beta were amplified from RNA transcripts. Primed by the HTBI set, a first-round RT-PCR was run on the TCR CDR3. MiXCR was run by TCRdb on the multiplex PCR reads, yielding one entry per CDR3 protein. The table has hundreds of thousands of distinct CDR3 sequences, about 20% seen once; the top ten hold about 35%. The sequenced sample consisted of blood. The receptor source for this set is a man younger than 40 with Graves' ophthalmopathy.

The rearrangement joins TRBV28 to TRBJ1-1, with D unclear. The germline CDR1 and CDR2 sequences are MDHEN and SYDVKM. The V gene lost 5 bases and the J gene lost 4 bases, with 14 bases spanning the gap. The CDR3 is 14 residues long. CDR3 residues: CASSESGEVTEAFF. The DNA of the CDR3 is TGTGCCAGCAGTGAGTCAGGTGAGGTCACTGAAGCTTTCTTT.

The rearrangement links TRBV10-3 to TRBJ2-7; tentatively, D is TRBD2 (5 bases). This CDR3 comprises 13 residues. In germline, CDR1 is ENHRY, CDR2 SYGVKD. Trimming cost V 4 bases and J 1 base, with 8 bases left between them. CDR3 DNA sequence: TGTGCCATCAGTGTGTCGGGATCCTACGAGCAGTACTTC. This encodes CAISVSGSYEQYF.

This clonotype was detected ten times or more. The chain couples TRBV6-2 or TRBV6-3 to TRBJ2-7, with 12 bases identical to TRBD2. With 6 bases clipped from V and 4 bases from J, the junction kept 4 bases outside the gene matches. Per germline, CDR1 MNHEY and CDR2 SVGEGT. The CDR3 sequence is 14 residues long. CDR3 DNA sequence: TGTGCCAGCAGGGGACTAGCGGGCGGTTACGAGCAGTACTTC. Translation gives CASRGLAGGYEQYF.

Points on this clonotype: This may be a read error, as it is one base from a much larger clone. The chain uses TRBV6-1 and TRBJ1-1; a weak D match, TRBD1 (5 bases). Germline assignment: CDR1 MNHNS and CDR2 SASEGT. V was clipped by 7 bases and J by 4 bases, with 13 bases between them. This CDR3 contains 13 residues. The CDR3 is CASKGKASTEAFF. In DNA form, the CDR3 reads TGTGCCAGCAAGGGGAAGGCGAGCACTGAAGCTTTCTTT.

The chain uses TRBV6-1 and TRBJ1-5; D is uncertain. Trimming cost V 11 bases and J 7 bases, with 18 bases left between them. In germline, CDR1 is MNHNS, CDR2 SASEGT. CDR3 length equals 13 residues. CDR3 residues: CAVDSSTGQPQHF. CDR3 DNA sequence: TGTGCCGTCGATTCGAGTACGGGACAGCCCCAGCATTTT.

This clonotype was detected a few times. The rearrangement joins TRBV11-2 to TRBJ2-1; TRBD2 agrees at 10 bases. Losses at the gene ends were 5 bases for V and 4 bases for J; bases not matched to a gene: 11. The CDR3 is made up of 17 amino acids. CDR1 and CDR2 (germline): SGHAT, FQNNGV. The CDR3 region is CASSQEASGSAYNEQFF. The CDR3 nucleotides read TGTGCCAGCAGCCAAGAGGCTAGCGGGAGTGCTTACAATGAGCAGTTCTTC. Drawing the rest from reference TRBV11-2 and TRBJ2-1, the complete variable domain is EAGVAQSPRYKIIEKRQSVAFWCNPISGHATLYWYQQILGQGPKLLIQFQNNGVVDDSQLPKDRFSAERLKGVDSTLKIQPAKLEDSAVYLCASSQEASGSAYNEQFFGPGTRLTVL.

V usage is TRBV10-3 and J usage is TRBJ2-3; 7 positions match TRBD1. Germline V lookup: CDR1 ENHRY, CDR2 SYGVKD. With V trimmed by 3 bases and J by 0 bases, 9 bases remained unmatched. The CDR3 sequence is 17 residues long. The CDR3 DNA is TGTGCCATCAGTGAATCTTGGCAGGGGGTAAGCACAGATACGCAGTATTTT. This translates into CAISESWQGVSTDTQYF.

Details on this clonotype: A much larger clone sits a single nucleotide away, making a read error possible. This rearrangement joins TRBV2 to TRBJ2-7; D not resolved. The germline V gene encodes CDR1 SNHLY and CDR2 FYNNEI. This CDR3 comprises 13 residues. V gave up 6 bases and J gave up 7 bases, with 16 bases separating them. CDR3 loop: CASSPEVVREQYF. The CDR3 nucleotides read TGTGCCAGCAGCCCCGAGGTGGTCCGGGAGCAGTACTTC. Filled out from reference TRBV2 and TRBJ2-7, the complete variable domain reads EPEVTQTPSHQVTQMGQEVILRCVPISNHLYFYWYRQILGQKVEFLVSFYNNEISEKSEIFDDQFSVERPDGSNFTLKIRSTKLEDSAMYFCASSPEVVREQYFGPGTRLTVT.

The chain employs TRBV10-3 and TRBJ1-6; possible D gene TRBD1, 5 bases. The CDR3 extends over 14 amino acids. Germline V gene lookup returns CDR1 ENHRY and CDR2 SYGVKD. Trimming took 2 bases from V and 6 from J, leaving 8 bases between them. Here the CDR3 reads CAISEGTPNSPLHF. The CDR3 region has the DNA TGTGCCATCAGTGAGGGGACGCCTAATTCACCCCTCCACTTT.

This clonotype was detected ten times or more. This chain joins TRBV5-1 and TRBJ1-1; D remains unclear. CDR3 length: 14 amino acids. Trimming stripped 6 bases from V and 3 bases from J, with 15 bases between. Germline assignment: CDR1 SGHRS and CDR2 YFSETQ. CDR3 coding DNA: TGCGCCAGCAACCCTTTAGACCGAGACACTGAAGCTTTCTTT. It yields the protein CASNPLDRDTEAFF. Together with reference TRBV5-1 and TRBJ1-1, the CDR3 gives the full variable domain: KAGVTQTPRYLIKTRGQQVTLSCSPISGHRSVSWYQQTPGQGLQFLFEYFSETQRNKGNFPGRFSGRQFSNSRSEMNVSTLELGDSALYLCASNPLDRDTEAFFGQGTRLTVV.

This rearrangement joins TRBV12-3 or TRBV12-4 to TRBJ2-6, with 7 bases matching TRBD2. V lost 3 bases and J lost 4; bases outside the gene matches: 3. The CDR3 length is 15 residues. The CDR3 here is CASSLSGGGANVLTF. The CDR3 DNA sequence: TGTGCCAGCAGTTTGTCGGGGGGAGGGGCCAACGTCCTGACTTTC.

This clonotype has only a few counts. The CDR3 spells CASSLSLGVRDTQYF. The CDR3 DNA is TGTGCCAGCAGCTTAAGTTTAGGGGTTAGAGATACGCAGTATTTT. The V and J genes are TRBV5-5 and TRBJ2-3; possible D gene TRBD1, 5 bases. This CDR3 has 15 residues. Trimming removed 2 bases from V and 5 bases from J, with 15 bases in between. Germline CDR1 is SGHKS and CDR2 is YYEKEE (reference sequence). The entire variable domain, with the rest obtained from reference TRBV5-5 and TRBJ2-3, is as follows: DAGVTQSPTHLIKTRGQQVTLRCSPISGHKSVSWYQQVLGQGPQFIFQYYEKEERGRGNFPDRFSARQFPNYSSELNVNALLLGDSALYLCASSLSLGVRDTQYFGPGTRLTVL.

The V and J genes are TRBV5-1 and TRBJ2-3; TRBD2 aligns across 9 bases. V lost 4 bases to trimming and J lost 0 bases; unmatched junction nucleotides: 6. This CDR3 is built from 16 residues. Per germline, CDR1 SGHRS and CDR2 YFSETQ. The CDR3 reads CASSKTSGSSTDTQYF. The CDR3 nucleotides read TGCGCCAGCAGCAAGACTAGCGGATCTAGCACAGATACGCAGTATTTT.

The sample holds a few counts of this clonotype. V and J are TRBV28 and TRBJ1-1, with a weak D call TRBD1 (6 bases). CDR1 and CDR2 from the germline V gene are MDHEN and SYDVKM. The CDR3 runs to 14 residues. The ends were cut back, 3 bases at V and 1 base at J, with 9 bases in the middle. The CDR3: CASSFKGENTEAFF. The CDR3 DNA follows: TGTGCCAGCAGTTTCAAGGGGGAGAACACTGAAGCTTTCTTT.

This sequence joins TRBV27 and TRBJ2-1, with D tentatively TRBD2 (5 bases). Germline V gene data show CDR1 as MNHEY and CDR2 as SMNVEV (reference sequence). Trimming stripped 4 bases from V and 0 bases from J, with 16 bases between. The CDR3 extends over 17 amino acids. DNA for the CDR3: TGTGCCAGCAGTTCCTCGATTAGCGCCCACTCCTACAATGAGCAGTTCTTC. This codes for CASSSSISAHSYNEQFF.

This clonotype has ten or more counts. V usage is TRBV12-3 or TRBV12-4 and J usage is TRBJ2-7; a possible D gene is TRBD1 (6 bases). This CDR3 has 14 residues. Trimming took 6 bases from V and 3 from J, leaving 15 bases between them. The CDR3, as DNA: TGTGCCAGCAGGATGGGGACACCAGGCTACGAGCAGTACTTC. It specifies CASRMGTPGYEQYF.

At least ten counts were recorded for this clonotype. This sequence joins TRBV6-6 and TRBJ1-5; D might be TRBD1 (5 bases). The CDR3 covers 14 residues. The germline gives CDR1 MNHNY, CDR2 SVGAGI (reference sequence). Trimming stripped 2 bases from V and 3 bases from J, with 8 bases between. CDR3 DNA: TGTGCCAGCAGTTACGAGGGGCCCAATCAGCCCCAGCATTTT. Translation: CASSYEGPNQPQHF.